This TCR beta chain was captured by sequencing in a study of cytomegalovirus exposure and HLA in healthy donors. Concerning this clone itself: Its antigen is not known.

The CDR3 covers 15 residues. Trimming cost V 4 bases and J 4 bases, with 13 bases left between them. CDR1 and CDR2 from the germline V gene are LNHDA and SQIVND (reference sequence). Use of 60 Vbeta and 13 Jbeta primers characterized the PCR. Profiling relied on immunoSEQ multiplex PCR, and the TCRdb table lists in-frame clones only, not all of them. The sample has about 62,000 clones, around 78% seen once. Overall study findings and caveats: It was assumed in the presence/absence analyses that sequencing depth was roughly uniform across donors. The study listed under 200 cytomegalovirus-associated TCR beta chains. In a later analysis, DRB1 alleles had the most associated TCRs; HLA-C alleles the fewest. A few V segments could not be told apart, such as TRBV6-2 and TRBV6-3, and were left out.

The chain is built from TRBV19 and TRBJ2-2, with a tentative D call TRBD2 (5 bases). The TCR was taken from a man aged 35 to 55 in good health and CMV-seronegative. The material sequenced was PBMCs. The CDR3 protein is CASSTAAEATGELFF. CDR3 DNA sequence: TGTGCCAGTAGTACCGCGGCGGAGGCCACCGGGGAGCTGTTTTTT. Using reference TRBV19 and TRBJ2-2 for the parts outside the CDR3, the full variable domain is DGGITQSPKYLFRKEGQNVTLSCEQNLNHDAMYWYRQDPGQGLRLIYYSQIVNDFQKGDIAEGYSVSREKKESFPLTVTSAQKNPTAFYLCASSTAAEATGELFFGEGSRLTVL.